This is a list of T cell receptor beta chains from one sample in a study of blood T cell repertoires in COVID-19. TCRdb's table, derived via immunoSEQ multiplex PCR, lists solely in-frame clones and lacks some. Of 130,000 or so clones in the sample, approximately 86% are singletons; the top ten hold roughly 18%. Specimen: peripheral blood. Receptors originate from a woman aged 45-65 years who had recovered from COVID-19. CDR3s include the opening cysteine and the closing phenylalanine or tryptophan. The D gene is left open where the match is weak. Size tells how often a clone was seen (once, few, many) or the class of an expanded clone, and some rows leave it out.

j_call clone_size v_call cdr3_length d_call cdr3_aa cdr3_nt
TRBJ2-4 NA TRBV4-2 17 NA CASSQRALDWSENIQYF TGTGCCAGCAGCCAGCGGGCCCTGGACTGGTCGGAAAACATTCAGTACTTC
TRBJ1-3 NA TRBV2 12 TRBD1 CASTPQGNTIYF TGTGCCAGCACCCCACAGGGGAACACCATATATTTT
TRBJ2-7 NA TRBV15 17 NA CATSRVLGTEGTGEQYF TGTGCCACCAGCAGAGTTTTAGGGACTGAAGGGACGGGCGAGCAGTACTTC
TRBJ2-2 NA TRBV7-6 19 TRBD2 CASSPRTSGAGGNTGELFF TGTGCCAGCAGCCCGAGGACTAGCGGGGCTGGGGGGAACACCGGGGAGCTGTTTTTT
TRBJ2-5 NA TRBV5-1 13 NA CASSLSGVETQYF TGCGCCAGCAGCTTGTCAGGGGTAGAGACCCAGTACTTC
TRBJ2-7 NA TRBV7-2 16 TRBD2 CASSSPSGRRVLEQYF TGTGCCAGCAGCTCCCCTAGCGGGAGAAGGGTCCTCGAGCAGTACTTC
TRBJ1-1 NA TRBV7-2 14 NA CASSTTYRNTEAFF TGTGCCAGCAGCACGACATACCGAAACACTGAAGCTTTCTTT
TRBJ2-1 NA TRBV3-1/TRBV3-2 15 NA CASSPPGGLSNEQFF TGTGCCAGCAGCCCTCCTGGGGGCTTATCAAATGAGCAGTTCTTC
TRBJ2-3 NA TRBV7-9 14 NA CASSLSGNTDTQYF TGTGCCAGCAGTCTTAGCGGAAACACAGATACGCAGTATTTT
TRBJ2-5 NA TRBV4-1 15 TRBD2 CASSHEAGGPQTQYF TGCGCCAGCAGCCACGAGGCGGGGGGGCCTCAGACCCAGTACTTC
TRBJ1-1 NA TRBV2 11 NA CASSDHRVAFF TGTGCCAGCAGTGACCACAGGGTGGCTTTCTTT
TRBJ2-2 few TRBV11-2 13 NA CASSLTNTGELFF TGTGCCAGCAGCCTTACGAACACCGGGGAGCTGTTTTTT
TRBJ1-6 once TRBV2 14 TRBD1 CASSVRTGDSPLHF TGTGCCAGCAGCGTCAGGACAGGGGATTCACCCCTCCACTTT
TRBJ1-2 NA TRBV19 14 TRBD1 CASMAGRGIYGYTF TGTGCCAGTATGGCGGGCAGGGGGATCTATGGCTACACCTTC
TRBJ1-2 NA TRBV4-1 14 NA CASSQDWVQGGYTF TGCGCCAGCAGCCAAGATTGGGTTCAGGGTGGCTACACCTTC
TRBJ2-7 NA TRBV18 17 TRBD2 CASSPRTSELGVTEQYF TGTGCCAGCTCACCCCGGACTAGCGAGTTGGGGGTCACCGAGCAGTACTTC
TRBJ2-3 NA TRBV24-1 17 TRBD1 CATSESRTGGSTDTQYF TGTGCCACCAGTGAATCCCGGACAGGGGGATCCACAGATACGCAGTATTTT
TRBJ1-1 NA TRBV18 15 NA CASSPTGDMNTEAFF TGTGCCAGCTCACCAACCGGGGACATGAACACTGAAGCTTTCTTT
TRBJ2-2 NA TRBV27 14 NA CASSLKLASGELFF TGTGCCAGCAGTTTGAAATTAGCTTCCGGGGAGCTGTTTTTT
TRBJ2-1 NA TRBV9 19 TRBD2 CASSVDAEGRGPGYNEQFF TGTGCCAGCAGCGTAGACGCTGAGGGGAGGGGTCCGGGGTACAATGAGCAGTTCTTC
TRBJ2-1 once TRBV18 17 TRBD2 CASSPPGRLAGINEQFF TGTGCCAGCTCACCCCCGGGGCGGCTAGCGGGAATCAATGAGCAGTTCTTC
TRBJ2-5 NA TRBV4-1 15 TRBD1 CASSHHGTVQETQYF TGCGCCAGCAGCCACCACGGGACAGTCCAAGAGACCCAGTACTTC
TRBJ1-4 NA TRBV6-5 13 TRBD1 CASSRGLNEKLFF TGTGCCAGCAGTAGGGGGCTTAATGAAAAACTGTTTTTT
TRBJ1-1 NA TRBV7-2 15 NA CASRSFDRVNTEAFF TGTGCCAGCAGATCATTTGACAGAGTCAACACTGAAGCTTTCTTT
TRBJ2-1 NA TRBV7-2 16 NA CASSLALGPTTGEQFF TGTGCCAGCAGCTTAGCGCTGGGTCCTACAACGGGTGAGCAGTTCTTC
TRBJ2-1 NA TRBV27 13 TRBD2 CAGIGTSGNEQFF TGTGCCGGAATTGGGACTAGCGGGAATGAGCAGTTCTTC
TRBJ2-5 NA TRBV18 14 NA CASSPREFQETQYF TGTGCCAGCTCACCACGGGAGTTCCAAGAGACCCAGTACTTC
TRBJ2-3 NA TRBV4-3 16 TRBD2 CASSQGLAGARDTQYF TGCGCCAGCAGCCAAGGACTAGCGGGAGCTAGAGATACGCAGTATTTT
TRBJ2-7 NA TRBV2 15 TRBD2 CASTQLSGAAYEQYF TGTGCCAGCACCCAACTTAGCGGGGCCGCCTACGAGCAGTACTTC
TRBJ1-5 once TRBV4-2 15 NA CASSQAPGVNQPQHF TGTGCCAGCAGCCAAGCCCCAGGGGTAAATCAGCCCCAGCATTTT
TRBJ1-1 NA TRBV11-2 14 NA CASSRTELSTEAFF TGTGCCAGCAGCAGGACAGAATTGAGCACTGAAGCTTTCTTT
TRBJ2-7 NA TRBV6-6 16 NA CASSTSGSLLRYEQYF TGTGCCAGCAGTACCAGCGGATCCTTACTTAGATACGAGCAGTACTTC
TRBJ2-2 NA TRBV7-3 15 TRBD1 CASSNTGTGPGELFF TGTGCCAGCAGCAACACCGGGACAGGGCCCGGGGAGCTGTTTTTT
TRBJ1-3 NA TRBV7-2 15 NA CASSLGGSSGNTIYF TGTGCCAGCAGCTTAGGAGGGTCCTCTGGAAACACCATATATTTT
TRBJ1-2 NA TRBV9 14 TRBD1 CASSVGTGPDGYTF TGTGCCAGCAGCGTAGGGACAGGCCCCGATGGCTACACCTTC
TRBJ1-5 NA TRBV10-3 15 TRBD1 CAISEGGTGNQPQHF TGTGCCATCAGTGAGGGGGGGACAGGGAATCAGCCCCAGCATTTT
TRBJ2-2 NA TRBV5-1 14 NA CASSRTTTTGELFF TGCGCCAGCAGTCGGACTACCACCACCGGGGAGCTGTTTTTT
TRBJ1-6 NA TRBV11-2 15 TRBD1 CASSIWDRGRSPLHF TGTGCCAGCAGCATATGGGACAGGGGACGTTCACCCCTCCACTTT
TRBJ1-2 NA TRBV5-8 14 NA CASSLGAANYGYTF TGTGCCAGCAGCTTGGGGGCCGCTAACTATGGCTACACCTTC
TRBJ2-4 NA TRBV4-1 15 NA CASSQGTGWGNIQYF TGCGCCAGCAGCCAGGGCACAGGGTGGGGAAACATTCAGTACTTC
TRBJ2-2 NA TRBV7-3 16 TRBD2 CASTLIGTSYTGELFF TGTGCCAGCACCCTTATAGGGACTAGCTACACCGGGGAGCTGTTTTTT
TRBJ1-6 NA TRBV19 17 NA CASSSPPGSSYNSPLHF TGTGCCAGTAGTTCCCCCCCGGGAAGCTCCTATAATTCACCCCTCCACTTT
TRBJ2-2 many TRBV3-1/TRBV3-2 18 TRBD2 CASSQDPGLATNTGELFF TGTGCCAGCAGCCAAGATCCGGGACTAGCGACGAACACCGGGGAGCTGTTTTTT